The 13 T cell receptor beta chains presented below share a single source sample, sequenced in a study of CD8 T cells in Susac syndrome. RNA was extracted with the RNeasy kit, and a quantity of 0.5 to 1 ug was reverse transcribed using random hexamers. MiXCR, applied by TCRdb to the immunoSEQ multiplex PCR reads, yields one record per CDR3 protein. This sample has some 120,000 distinct CDR3 sequences; 90% to 95% occur once, and the top ten carry approximately 0.12%. The specimen was CD4+ T cells from PBMCs. These receptors were collected from a human donor in good health.

This clonotype occurred once. V gene TRBV18 combines with J gene TRBJ2-7, with 7 nucleotides matching TRBD2. The CDR3 extends over 13 amino acids. CDR1 and CDR2 from the germline V gene are KGHSH and LQKENI. V shed 5 bases, J shed 3 bases, and the junction held 4 bases outside the gene matches. The CDR3, as DNA: TGTGCCAGCTCAAAGCGGGGCGACTACGAGCAGTACTTC. This gives the protein CASSKRGDYEQYF.

This chain uses TRBV18 with TRBJ2-7; maybe TRBD1 (7 bases). The CDR3 is 16 amino acids. V was trimmed by 4 bases and J by 1 base, leaving 17 bases between them. Germline loops: CDR1 KGHSH, CDR2 LQKENI. The CDR3, as DNA: TGTGCCAGCTCACAAACGGGAGCAGGGGGGTCCTACGAGCAGTACTTC. This codes for CASSQTGAGGSYEQYF.

The rearrangement uses TRBV7-9 and TRBJ1-1; D remains unclear. The V end lost 4 bases, the J end lost 0 bases, and 9 bases lay between the germline ends. CDR3 size: 14 residues. Germline loops: CDR1 SEHNR, CDR2 FQNEAQ (reference sequence). CDR3 bases: TGTGCCAGCAGCTCTTACGGGGTGAACACTGAAGCTTTCTTT. Protein sequence: CASSSYGVNTEAFF. Full variable domain (rest looked up from reference TRBV7-9 and TRBJ1-1): DTGVSQNPRHKITKRGQNVTFRCDPISEHNRLYWYRQTLGQGPEFLTYFQNEAQLEKSRLLSDRFSAERPKGSFSTLEIQRTEQGDSAMYLCASSSYGVNTEAFFGQGTRLTVV.

This clonotype appeared a single time. The V gene is TRBV3-1, the J gene TRBJ2-1; D is ambiguous. The V gene lost 4 bases and the J gene lost 4 bases, with 11 bases spanning the gap. The CDR3 has 14 residues. Germline assignment: CDR1 LGHDT and CDR2 YNNKEL (reference sequence). In DNA, the CDR3 is TGTGCCAGCAGCCCACTATCGGCATACAATGAGCAGTTCTTC. Protein: CASSPLSAYNEQFF.

The chain is built from TRBV29-1 and TRBJ2-7; possible D gene TRBD2, 6 bases. The CDR3 contains 18 residues. Germline assignment: CDR1 SQVTM and CDR2 ANQGSEA. The V end was cut by 6 bases, the J end by 6 bases, with 33 bases between. CDR3 sequence (DNA): TGCAGCGTGAACGTTGCGGGACTGGGGAAGGGTAGGGTCGGCGAGCAGTACTTC. Translated, it gives CSVNVAGLGKGRVGEQYF.

The gene calls are TRBV4-1 and TRBJ1-1; D call uncertain. V dropped 3 bases and J dropped 11 bases, with 16 bases sitting between them. This CDR3 has 13 residues. Germline CDR1 and CDR2: MGHRA and YSYEKL. The CDR3 protein is CASSHVLGPGAFF. CDR3 nucleotide sequence: TGCGCCAGCAGCCATGTTCTAGGGCCCGGGGCTTTCTTT.

With respect to this clonotype: A read error may produce the germline difference seen at one junction end. V and J are TRBV3-1 and TRBJ1-4; 9 positions agree with TRBD1. This CDR3 contains 12 residues. Per germline, CDR1 LGHDT and CDR2 YNNKEL (reference sequence). The CDR3 DNA is TGTGCCAGCAGCCAACCGGGGACAGGGCTCGCTTTT. Its protein product is CASSQPGTGLAF.

The genes are TRBV12-3 or TRBV12-4 and TRBJ2-7; 8 bases line up with TRBD2. The CDR3 is made up of 14 amino acids. V lost 6 bases and J lost 6; bases outside the gene matches: 10. In nucleotides, the CDR3 is TGTGCCAGCAGCCCGGGAGGGGCTGGGGTCGAGCAGTACTTC. This translates into CASSPGGAGVEQYF.

The chain links TRBV13 to TRBJ2-7; tentatively, D is TRBD2 (6 bases). CDR1 is PRHDT and CDR2 is FYEKMQ in the germline V gene (reference sequence). V was trimmed by 5 bases and J by 6 bases, leaving 17 bases between them. The length of the CDR3 is 14 residues. The CDR3 reads CASSPRGGVLEQYF. For the CDR3, the DNA is TGTGCCAGCAGCCCACGGGGCGGGGTCCTCGAGCAGTACTTC.

This clonotype appeared once. The gene calls are TRBV24-1 and TRBJ2-2; weak D call: TRBD1 (5 bases). V was trimmed by 8 bases and J by 0 bases, leaving 15 bases between them. CDR1 KGHDR and CDR2 SFDVKD come from the germline V gene. The CDR3 covers 16 residues. The CDR3 DNA follows: TGTGCCACCACCCAAGGTTCCAGGGCGAACACCGGGGAGCTGTTTTTT. This gives the protein CATTQGSRANTGELFF.

The rearrangement links TRBV9 to TRBJ2-1; 8 nucleotides match TRBD1. V dropped 3 bases and J dropped 0; count of bases not matched to a gene: 5. This CDR3 has 16 amino acids. CDR1 and CDR2 (germline): SGDLS, YYNGEE. The CDR3 nucleotides are TGTGCCAGCAGCGGTGACAGGGGAGGCTCCTACAATGAGCAGTTCTTC. Translating gives CASSGDRGGSYNEQFF.

This chain joins TRBV19 and TRBJ2-7; TRBD1 matches at 10 bases. CDR1 and CDR2 from the germline V gene are LNHDA and SQIVND (reference sequence). The ends lost 5 bases at V and 12 bases at J; junction bases unmatched: 13. CDR3 size: 14 residues. CDR3 residues: CASSPGTGERSLYF. DNA of the CDR3: TGTGCCAGTAGTCCTGGGACAGGGGAACGGTCCTTGTACTTC.

The V and J genes are TRBV30 and TRBJ2-5; D may be TRBD2 (6 bases). With 7 bases removed from V and 5 bases from J, the gap between germline ends came to 14 bases. The CDR3 consists of 12 residues. Looked up from germline, CDR1 is GTSNPN and CDR2 is SVGIG (reference sequence). Written as DNA, the CDR3 is TGTGCCTCGACCGGGAGTGGTGAGACCCAGTACTTC. Its protein product is CASTGSGETQYF.